This TCR beta chain originates from a study of cytomegalovirus exposure and HLA in healthy donors. PCR amplification relied on 60 Vbeta primers (plus 13 Jbeta primers). The assay was immunoSEQ multiplex PCR, and TCRdb's table has in-frame clones only and misses some. The profile shows fewer than 150,000 clones, approximately 85% of them singletons. Per germline, CDR1 SGDLS and CDR2 YYNGEE. The V and J ends lost 0 bases and 0 bases respectively, with 9 bases between them. The CDR3 loop spans 15 amino acids. The sample comprised PBMCs. The TCR originated in a woman under 40 in good health and CMV-seropositive. The rearrangement links TRBV9 to TRBJ2-5, with D tentatively TRBD2 (5 bases). CDR3 nucleotides: TGTGCCAGCAGCGTAGACGCGGGTTACCAAGAGACCCAGTACTTC. This codes for CASSVDAGYQETQYF.